This TCR beta chain was retrieved from a study of blood T cell repertoires in COVID-19. Study-level background: The United States, Italy and Spain provided the acute and convalescent COVID-19 samples. T cells, B-cell-depleted T cells, or PBMCs supplied cDNA or gDNA.

Source study methods: Estimated nucleated cell counts came from reference gene primer amplification. Method: immunoSEQ multiplex PCR; TCRdb's copy keeps in-frame clones and lacks some. D and trimming come from the DNA, and the V and J calls and clone size come from that table. The sample carries 60,000 to 85,000 clones, roughly 85% recorded once. Seattle patients were enrolled during active infection and followed longitudinally. Trimming at V came to 2 bases and at J to 0 bases, leaving 1 base not matched to a gene. Germline V gives CDR1 KGHSH, CDR2 LQKENI. The CDR3 is 15 amino acids. The receptor was isolated from a woman between 50 and 59 years old with COVID-19, enrolled during active disease. Sequencing input: peripheral blood. The chain uses TRBV18 and TRBJ2-1; 7 bases agree with TRBD2. CDR3 DNA sequence: TGTGCCAGCTCACCAGGCGGGAGCTCCTACAATGAGCAGTTCTTC. Its protein is CASSPGGSSYNEQFF. Variable domain in full (rest from reference TRBV18 and TRBJ2-1): NAGVMQNPRHLVRRRGQEARLRCSPMKGHSHVYWYRQLPEEGLKFMVYLQKENIIDESGMPKERFSAEFPKEGPSILRIQQVVRGDSAAYFCASSPGGSSYNEQFFGPGTRLTVL.